This T cell receptor (beta chain) was captured by sequencing in a study of CD8+CD57+ T cells in acquired aplastic anemia (dated by TCRdb to 2017 to 2018). With respect to the entire study: DNA extracted from sorted CD4+ and CD8+ cells had a mean of roughly 3.4 ug, with a range of roughly 0.2 to 27.4 ug. A CD8+CD57+ expansion meant a frequency higher than the mean frequency seen in healthy subjects. Study-wide findings and limitations: No significant difference in CD8+ Simpson's diversity was found between patients and healthy controls (P=0.060). Roughly 29 CD8+ CDR3 sequences were found to be shared between patients and controls, but these sequences appeared to be highly expressed in patients and within the immunodominant clones of the patients.

Expansion of CD8+CD57+ cells had been shown by flow cytometry in the patients chosen for sequencing. Every patient had a diagnosis of severe acquired aplastic anemia based on International Study of Aplastic Anemia and Agranulocytosis and Camitta criteria. No therapy had been received by the patients at the time of blood sampling. The study deep-sequenced TCR repertoires of sorted CD4+ and CD8+ blood T cells from severe aplastic anemia patients and healthy subjects. Patients were enrolled in the USA under clinicaltrials.gov protocols 00001620, 01623167, 00001397, 00071045, 00081523 and 00961064. Ficoll-Paque density gradient centrifugation was used to isolate peripheral blood mononuclear cells. Before DNA was extracted, CD4+ and CD8+ T cells were sorted using either FACS or magnetic beads. TCR beta VDJ combination and CDR3 sequence profiling used genomic DNA as the template. An Illumina HiSeq 2000 was the platform used for TCR repertoire sequencing. Per the source publication's procedure: TRBV/TRBJ rearrangement plots, CDR3 size and DJ length profiles, and Simpson's diversity index were used to assess repertoires. The most abundant DNA sequence in the deep sequencing data was taken as the immunodominant clone. CDR3 amino acid sequences were checked for sharing across subjects and were also compared against the VDJdb database and published repertoires. TCRdb redid the processing of the public reads, applying fastp at Q25 and MiXCR, and retained in-frame beta chains. CDR3 protein duplicates are merged, each entry listing the most common genes and DNA. TCRdb assigned the V and J calls; the authors' analysis was not used. In this sample the table shows approximately 150,000 distinct CDR3 sequences, 71% of which occur a single time. The ten largest make up under 60% of the sample.

Relative to germline, V is 1 base shorter and J is 4 bases shorter, with 10 bases between their ends. From a lookup of the germline V gene (reference sequence), CDR1 and CDR2 are DFQATT and SNEGSKA. The CDR3 spans 13 residues, from the cysteine through the phenylalanine. Only CDR3 DNA is held: 39 bases, read in frame from base 1. On this clonotype itself: Which antigen it targets is not known. Within one base of it there is no much larger clone, and no base qualities were kept.

The source is a human donor with aplastic anemia. The sample taken for sequencing was sorted CD4+, CD8+, or CD8+CD57+ T cells (not recorded which) from PBMCs. The chain uses TRBV20-1 and TRBJ1-1; too little of a D gene remains to name it. Here the CDR3 is given as CSARGRWSTEAFF. The DNA is TGCAGTGCTAGAGGTCGGTGGTCCACTGAAGCTTTCTTT.